This TCR beta chain was retrieved from a study of blood T cell repertoires in COVID-19. On the study more broadly: Acute and convalescent COVID-19 samples came from the United States, Italy and Spain. Nucleic acid was either cDNA or gDNA, and it came from T cells, B-cell-depleted T cells, or PBMCs.

Original handling: Quantification of nucleated cells was approximated via reference gene primer amplification. Profiled with immunoSEQ multiplex PCR; TCRdb holds only in-frame clones, not every one. D and trimming come from the DNA, and the V and J calls and clone size come from that table. The sample consists of 140,000 to 150,000 clones, roughly 90% of them appearing once. Specimen: peripheral blood. The receptor comes from a human donor in a cohort sampled during active COVID-19.

CDR3 DNA: TGTGCCAGCAGGAAGGGGGCTCACGAGCAGTACTTC. This translates into CASRKGAHEQYF. The chain links TRBV27 to TRBJ2-7; 7 bases map to TRBD1. Germline V gene data show CDR1 as MNHEY and CDR2 as SMNVEV (reference sequence). The length of the CDR3 is 12 residues. V lost 6 bases and J lost 5; bases outside the gene matches: 4.